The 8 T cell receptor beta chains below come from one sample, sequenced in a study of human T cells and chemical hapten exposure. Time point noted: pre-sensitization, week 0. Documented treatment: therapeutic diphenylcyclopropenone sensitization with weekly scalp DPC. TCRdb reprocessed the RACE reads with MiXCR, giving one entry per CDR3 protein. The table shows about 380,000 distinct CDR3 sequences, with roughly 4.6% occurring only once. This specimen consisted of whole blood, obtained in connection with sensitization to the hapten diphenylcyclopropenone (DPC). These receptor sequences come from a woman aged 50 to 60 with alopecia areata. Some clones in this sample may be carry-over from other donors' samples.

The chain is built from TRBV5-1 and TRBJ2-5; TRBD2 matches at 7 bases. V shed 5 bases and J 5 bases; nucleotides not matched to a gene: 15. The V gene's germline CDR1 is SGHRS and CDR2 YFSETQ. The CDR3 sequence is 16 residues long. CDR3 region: CASSGAGASQGETQYF. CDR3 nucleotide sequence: TGCGCCAGCAGTGGTGCGGGAGCCTCCCAAGGGGAGACCCAGTACTTC.

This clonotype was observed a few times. CDR3 protein: CASSLVEGYNSPLHF. CDR3 DNA: TGTGCCAGCAGCTTAGTTGAGGGTTATAATTCACCCCTCCACTTT. The gene calls are TRBV7-9 and TRBJ1-6; no reliable D call. The CDR3 spans 15 residues. CDR1 and CDR2 (germline): SEHNR, FQNEAQ (reference sequence). Trimming shortened V by 1 base and J by 4 bases, and 8 bases separated the two germline ends.

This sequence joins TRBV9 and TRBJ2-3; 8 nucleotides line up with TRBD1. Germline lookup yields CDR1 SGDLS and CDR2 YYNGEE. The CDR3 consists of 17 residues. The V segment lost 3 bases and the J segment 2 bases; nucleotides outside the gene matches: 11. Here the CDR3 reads CASSAPPGGRVTDTQYF. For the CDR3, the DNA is TGTGCCAGCAGCGCCCCCCCAGGGGGCCGCGTCACAGATACGCAGTATTTT.

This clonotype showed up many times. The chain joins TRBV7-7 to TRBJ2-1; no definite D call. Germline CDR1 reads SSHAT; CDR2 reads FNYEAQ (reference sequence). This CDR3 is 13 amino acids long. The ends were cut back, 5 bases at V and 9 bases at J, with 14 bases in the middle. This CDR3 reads CASSRTAQREQFF. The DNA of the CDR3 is TGTGCCAGCAGCCGGACCGCCCAGCGTGAGCAGTTCTTC. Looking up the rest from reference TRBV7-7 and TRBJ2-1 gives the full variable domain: GAGVSQSPRYKVTKRGQDVTLRCDPISSHATLYWYQQALGQGPEFLTYFNYEAQPDKSGLPSDRFSAERPEGSISTLTIQRTEQRDSAMYRCASSRTAQREQFFGPGTRLTVL.

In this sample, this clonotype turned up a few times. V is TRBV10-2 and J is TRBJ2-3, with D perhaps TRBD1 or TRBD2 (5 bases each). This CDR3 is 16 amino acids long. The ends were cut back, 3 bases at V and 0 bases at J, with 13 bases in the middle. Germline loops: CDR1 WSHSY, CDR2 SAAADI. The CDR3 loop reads CASSERDPASTDTQYF. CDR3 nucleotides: TGCGCCAGCAGTGAAAGGGACCCCGCCAGCACAGATACGCAGTATTTT.

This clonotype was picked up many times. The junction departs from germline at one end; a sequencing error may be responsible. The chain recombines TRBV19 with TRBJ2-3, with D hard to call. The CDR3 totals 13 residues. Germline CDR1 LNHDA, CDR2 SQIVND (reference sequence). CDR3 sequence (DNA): TGTGCCAGTAGTGACGGCAGCACAGATACGCAGTATTTC. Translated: CASSDGSTDTQYF.

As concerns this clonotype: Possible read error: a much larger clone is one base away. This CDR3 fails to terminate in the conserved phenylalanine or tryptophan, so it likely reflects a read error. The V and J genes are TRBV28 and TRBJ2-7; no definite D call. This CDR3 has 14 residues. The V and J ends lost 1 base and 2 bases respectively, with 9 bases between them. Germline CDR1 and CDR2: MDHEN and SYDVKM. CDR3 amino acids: CASSLSGRAYEQYS. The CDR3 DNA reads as TGTGCCAGCAGTTTATCAGGACGGGCCTACGAGCAGTACTCC.

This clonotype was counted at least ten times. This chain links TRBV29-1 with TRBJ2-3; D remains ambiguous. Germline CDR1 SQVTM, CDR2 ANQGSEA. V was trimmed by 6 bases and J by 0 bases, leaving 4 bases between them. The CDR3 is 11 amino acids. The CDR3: CSVLSTDTQYF. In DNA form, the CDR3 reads TGCAGCGTCCTTAGCACAGATACGCAGTATTTT.